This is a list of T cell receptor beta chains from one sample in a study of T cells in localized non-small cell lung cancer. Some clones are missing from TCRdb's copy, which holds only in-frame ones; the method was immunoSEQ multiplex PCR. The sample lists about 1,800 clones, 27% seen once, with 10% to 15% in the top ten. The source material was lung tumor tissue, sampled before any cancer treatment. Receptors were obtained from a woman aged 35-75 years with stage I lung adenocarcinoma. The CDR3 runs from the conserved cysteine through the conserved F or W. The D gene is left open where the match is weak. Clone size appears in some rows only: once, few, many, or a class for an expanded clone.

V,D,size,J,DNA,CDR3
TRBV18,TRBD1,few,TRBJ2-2,TGTGCCAGCTCTCAACCGGGGACAGGCGACACCGGGGAGCTGTTTTTT,CASSQPGTGDTGELFF
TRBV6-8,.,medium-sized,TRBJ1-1,TGTGCCAGCAGTTACTCCCCTTTAGGGCTAAGAGAAACTGAAGCTTTCTTT,CASSYSPLGLRETEAFF
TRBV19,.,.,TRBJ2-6,TGTGCCAGTAGTATAGCGCGGGAATTGGACGGGGCCAACGTCCTGACTTTC,CASSIARELDGANVLTF
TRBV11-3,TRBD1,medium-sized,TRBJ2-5,TGTGCCAGCAGTGTTCCGGGACAGGGTCACCAAGAGACCCAGTACTTC,CASSVPGQGHQETQYF
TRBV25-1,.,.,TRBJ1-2,TGTGCCAGCAGTGGGACGGGGATGGAGTTGGCCTTC,CASSGTGMELAF
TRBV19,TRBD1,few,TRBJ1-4,TGTGCCAGTAGTGTCGGGACAGCAACTAATGAAAAACTGTTTTTT,CASSVGTATNEKLFF
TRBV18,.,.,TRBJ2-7,TGTGCCAGCTCACCAGTCAGAGGGAGCTACGAGCAGTACTTC,CASSPVRGSYEQYF
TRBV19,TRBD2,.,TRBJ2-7,TGTGCCAGTAGTATCGCGGGGGGGCAGTACGAGCAGTACTTC,CASSIAGGQYEQYF
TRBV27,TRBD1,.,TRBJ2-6,TGTGCCAGCAGTTTATGGGGACAGGACTCTGGGGCCAACGTCCTGACTTTC,CASSLWGQDSGANVLTF
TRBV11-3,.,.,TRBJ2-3,TGTGCCAGCAGCTTAGAGCAGTCCCCCACAGATACGCAGTATTTT,CASSLEQSPTDTQYF
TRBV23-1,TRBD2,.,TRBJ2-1,TGCGCCAGCAGTCAAGGGAAGGCACTAGCGGTATTCAATGAGCAGTTCTTC,CASSQGKALAVFNEQFF
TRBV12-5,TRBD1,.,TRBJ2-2,TGTGCTAGTGGCCGACAACTACAGGGGGCCGACACCGGGGAGCTGTTTTTT,CASGRQLQGADTGELFF
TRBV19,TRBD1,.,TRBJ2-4,TGTGCCTCGGGACAGGCCTTAGCCAAAAACATTCAGTACTTC,CASGQALAKNIQYF
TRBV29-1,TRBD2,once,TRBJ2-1,TGCAGCGTGCCTCAAGCGGGAGCTAATGTTAATGAGCAGTTCTTC,CSVPQAGANVNEQFF
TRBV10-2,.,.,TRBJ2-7,TGCGCCAGCAGTGAGGCCGGGGTTGTCTACGAGCAGTACTTC,CASSEAGVVYEQYF
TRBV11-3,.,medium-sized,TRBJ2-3,TGTGCCAGCAGCTTGGTCGGCGGGCTGCTCACAGATACGCAGTATTTT,CASSLVGGLLTDTQYF
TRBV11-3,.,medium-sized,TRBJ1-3,TGTGCCAGCAGCTTAGAGCAGGGCACGGGAAACACCATATATTTT,CASSLEQGTGNTIYF
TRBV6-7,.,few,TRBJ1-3,TGTGCCAGCAGGCGAGGAGACACCATATATTTT,CASRRGDTIYF
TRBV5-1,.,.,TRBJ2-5,TGCGCCAGCAGCTTGGGACGTCCCGCGGAGACCCAGTACTTC,CASSLGRPAETQYF
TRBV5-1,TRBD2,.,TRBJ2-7,TGCGCCAGCAGACCCCGTGACGGGGGGTACGAGCAGTACTTC,CASRPRDGGYEQYF
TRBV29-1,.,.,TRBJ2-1,TGCAGCGTTGGCGCAGCCCGCTCCTACAATGAGCAGTTCTTC,CSVGAARSYNEQFF
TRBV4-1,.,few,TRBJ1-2,TGCGCCAGCAGCCAAGTCCCGGACGAAGGTTCATATGGCTACACCTTC,CASSQVPDEGSYGYTF
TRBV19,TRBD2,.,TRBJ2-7,TGTGCCAGTAGTATGGAGAGACTAGCGGGAAATAAGCCCGACGAGCAGTACTTC,CASSMERLAGNKPDEQYF
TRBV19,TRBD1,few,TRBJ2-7,TGTGCCAGTAGTATATCAGGGGGCGACTACGAGCAGTACTTC,CASSISGGDYEQYF
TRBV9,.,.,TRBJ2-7,TGTGCCAGCAGCGTAGGAGGGCAGGGCGGCCACGAGCAGTACTTC,CASSVGGQGGHEQYF